This TCR beta chain was sequenced during a study of T cells in Graves' hyperthyroidism and ophthalmopathy. Study findings and constraints: Peripheral blood also featured most of the thyroid clonotypes expanded above 0.001. The model made its ophthalmopathy prediction, and onset followed a median approximately 6 months later.

From germline, CDR1 is SGHDT and CDR2 YYEEEE. The V gene lost 0 bases and the J gene lost 0 bases, with 10 bases spanning the gap. The CDR3 runs 15 residues. For ophthalmopathy patients, the Clinical Activity Score was at least 3 and the NOSPECS grade at least 4; duration was under 3 months. This clonotype occurred many times. Its antigen is unidentified. Researchers amplified the TCR beta CDR3 regions from RNA transcripts. Using the HTBI primer set, a first-round RT-PCR was run on the TCR CDR3. One entry per CDR3 protein, called by TCRdb with MiXCR from the multiplex PCR reads. The sample gives a few hundred thousand distinct CDR3 sequences, more than 14% of which show up once; around 20% is in the top ten.

The V call is TRBV5-6, the J call TRBJ2-7; a possible D gene is TRBD1 (5 bases). The TCR was taken from a woman in her twenties or thirties with Graves' ophthalmopathy. Sequencing was performed on blood. DNA for the CDR3: TGTGCCAGCAGCTTGGCCATCAGGGACTCCTACGAGCAGTACTTC. This codes for CASSLAIRDSYEQYF.